This TCR beta chain was observed in a study of identical twins. This clonotype was recorded many times. Trimming at V came to 0 bases and at J to 7 bases, leaving 5 bases not matched to a gene. The length of the CDR3 is 14 residues. The germline V gene encodes CDR1 ENHRY and CDR2 SYGVKD. TCRdb re-called the 5' RACE reads through MiXCR, storing one row per CDR3 protein. The sample carries about 200,000 distinct CDR3 sequences, roughly a tenth recorded once. The V gene is TRBV10-3, the J gene TRBJ1-2; 7 bases are a match to TRBD1. The material sequenced was memory T cells sorted from blood. This sequence was found in a middle-aged man in good health. In DNA form, the CDR3 reads TGTGCCATCAGTGAGTCCGACAGGGTCGGTGGCTACACCTTC. It codes for CAISESDRVGGYTF.